This T cell receptor beta chain stems from a study of blood T cells in healthy people across ages. The authors drew about 9.9 milliliters of peripheral blood from each donor. Germline assignment: CDR1 SGHDT and CDR2 YYEEEE. The CDR3 totals 14 residues. About this clonotype itself: One junction end disagrees with the germline gene, perhaps due to a read error.

The use of a sample-barcoded 5' primer and a J-beta primer mix characterized a second PCR of about 7 to 12 cycles. TCRdb reprocessed the 5' RACE reads with MiXCR, giving one entry per CDR3 protein. The data show 1.5 million to 2 million distinct CDR3 sequences, around 35% seen once. What was sequenced was blood. The TCR comes from a woman younger than 45 in good health. This chain joins TRBV5-6 and TRBJ1-2, with D uncertain. The CDR3 protein is CASSYMRSNYGYTF. CDR3 DNA sequence: TGTGCCAGCAGTTATATGAGGAGTAACTACGGCTACACCTTC.